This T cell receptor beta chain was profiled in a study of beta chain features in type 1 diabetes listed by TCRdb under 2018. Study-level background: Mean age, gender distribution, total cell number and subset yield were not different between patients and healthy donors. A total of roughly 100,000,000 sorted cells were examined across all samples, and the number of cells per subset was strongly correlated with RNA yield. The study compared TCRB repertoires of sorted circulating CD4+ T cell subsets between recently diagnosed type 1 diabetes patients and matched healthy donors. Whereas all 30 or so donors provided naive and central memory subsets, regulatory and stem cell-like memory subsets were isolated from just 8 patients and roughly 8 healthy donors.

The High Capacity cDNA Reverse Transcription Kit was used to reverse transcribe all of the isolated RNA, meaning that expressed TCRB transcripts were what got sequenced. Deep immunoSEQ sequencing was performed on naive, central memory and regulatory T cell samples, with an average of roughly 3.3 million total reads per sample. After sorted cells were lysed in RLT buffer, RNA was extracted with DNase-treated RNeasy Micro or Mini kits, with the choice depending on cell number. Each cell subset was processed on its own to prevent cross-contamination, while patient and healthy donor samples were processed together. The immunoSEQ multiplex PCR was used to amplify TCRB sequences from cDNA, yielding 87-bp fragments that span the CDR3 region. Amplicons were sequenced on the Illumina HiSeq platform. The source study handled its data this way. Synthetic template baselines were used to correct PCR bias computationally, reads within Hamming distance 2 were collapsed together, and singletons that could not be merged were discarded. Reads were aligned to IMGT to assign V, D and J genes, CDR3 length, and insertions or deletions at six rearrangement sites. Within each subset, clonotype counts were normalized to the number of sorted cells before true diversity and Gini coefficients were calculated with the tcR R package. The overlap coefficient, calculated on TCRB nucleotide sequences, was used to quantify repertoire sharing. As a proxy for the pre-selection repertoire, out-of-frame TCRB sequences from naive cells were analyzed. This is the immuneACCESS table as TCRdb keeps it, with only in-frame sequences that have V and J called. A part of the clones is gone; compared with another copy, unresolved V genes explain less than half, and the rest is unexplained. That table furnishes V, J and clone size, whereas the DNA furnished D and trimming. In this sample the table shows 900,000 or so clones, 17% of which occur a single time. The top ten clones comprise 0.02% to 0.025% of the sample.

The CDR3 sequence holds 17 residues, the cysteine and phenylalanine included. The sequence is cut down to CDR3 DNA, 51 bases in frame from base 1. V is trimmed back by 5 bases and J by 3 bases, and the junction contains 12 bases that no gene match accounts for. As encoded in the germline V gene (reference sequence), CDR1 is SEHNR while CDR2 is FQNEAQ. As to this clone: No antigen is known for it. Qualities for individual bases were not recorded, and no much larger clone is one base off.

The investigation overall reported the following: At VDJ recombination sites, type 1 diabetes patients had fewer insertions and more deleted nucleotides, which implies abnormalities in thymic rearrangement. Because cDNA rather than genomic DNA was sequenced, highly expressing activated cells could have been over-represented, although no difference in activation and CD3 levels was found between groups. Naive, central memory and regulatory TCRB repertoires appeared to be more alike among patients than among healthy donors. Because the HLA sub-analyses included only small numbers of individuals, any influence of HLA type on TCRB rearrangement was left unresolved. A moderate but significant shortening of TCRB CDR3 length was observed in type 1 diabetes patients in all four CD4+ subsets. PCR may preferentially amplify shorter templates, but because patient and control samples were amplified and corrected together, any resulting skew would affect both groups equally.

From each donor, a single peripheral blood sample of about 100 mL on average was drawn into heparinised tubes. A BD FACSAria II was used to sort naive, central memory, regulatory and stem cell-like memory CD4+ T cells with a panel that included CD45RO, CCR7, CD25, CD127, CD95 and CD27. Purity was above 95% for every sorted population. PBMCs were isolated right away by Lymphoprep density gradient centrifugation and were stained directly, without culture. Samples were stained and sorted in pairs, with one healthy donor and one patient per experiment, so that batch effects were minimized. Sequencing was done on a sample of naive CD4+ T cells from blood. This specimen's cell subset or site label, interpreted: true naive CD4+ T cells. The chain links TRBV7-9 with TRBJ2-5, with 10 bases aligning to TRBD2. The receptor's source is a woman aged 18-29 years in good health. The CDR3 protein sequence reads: CASSHLQSSGSKETQYF. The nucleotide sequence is TGTGCCAGCAGCCACCTCCAATCTAGCGGGAGCAAAGAGACCCAGTACTTC.